This T cell receptor (beta chain) was sequenced in a study of blood T cell repertoires in COVID-19 (dated by TCRdb to the early 2020s). General notes on the study: Collaborator samples came from the United States, Italy and Spain and covered acute and convalescent phases of COVID-19. Where available, HLA class I and class II types were obtained from metadata supplied by the sample provider rather than from assay-based typing. The samples were drawn from two sources: the first 160 participants of the ongoing ImmuneRACE study, and about 1,300 subjects contributed by 6 global collaborators. The dataset comprised deeply sampled blood TCRbeta repertoires from subjects exposed to, actively infected with, or recovered from COVID-19. The prospective study material was composed of cDNA or gDNA derived from T cells, B-cell-depleted T cells, or PBMCs. Nearly every sample came with metadata listing a de-identified subject ID, COVID-19 status, age in years and sex. A freely available public database, intended as a resource for researchers studying the immune response to SARS-CoV-2, is where the repertoires were released. What the authors observed across the whole study: How much clinical and demographic metadata was included differed by source and by participant, and the metadata was provided uncurated.

TCRbeta CDR3 regions were amplified from genomic DNA by means of the immunoSEQ Assay, a bias-controlled multiplex PCR. The source study handled its data this way. The number of nucleated cells in each sample was estimated by amplification of reference gene primers within the assay. To quantify the absolute abundance of each unique TCRbeta CDR3 rearrangement, sequence reads were collapsed and filtered. For each sample, productive Simpson clonality was calculated as the square root of Simpson's diversity index over productive rearrangements. This immuneACCESS table, as held by TCRdb, lists in-frame sequences with V and J called but not all clones. Of the missing ones, under half trace to an unresolved V gene in checked studies; the others have no known cause. The DNA was the basis for D and trimming; V, J and clone size are from that table. This sample lists around 160,000 clones; around 87% were detected once. Of the sample, approximately 1.2% falls within the top ten clones.

V and J are truncated by 2 bases and 2 bases respectively, leaving an intervening sequence of 14 bases. CDR1 and CDR2 were assigned from the germline V gene as MDHEN and SYDVKM. Taken from cysteine to phenylalanine, the CDR3 has 16 residues. The read is trimmed to its CDR3 DNA, 48 bases read in frame from base 1. A remark on this clone: Its antigen remains unidentified. The sample holds no much larger clone one base away, and base qualities are not on file.

Participants in the prospective study were aged roughly 18 to 95 years, lived in some 24 United States geographic areas, and enrolled through a virtual design. Cohort assignment in the prospective study relied on participant-reported clinical history from a screening survey and a study questionnaire. Mobile phlebotomists in the prospective study collected whole blood, serum and a nasopharyngeal or oropharyngeal swab from every participant. Participants in the prospective study had the option to provide additional blood draws and questionnaires over an approximately 2-month period. Before DNA extraction, blood samples from the prospective study were shipped at room temperature or frozen.

The sample comprised PBMCs or T cells enriched from blood (not recorded which). The sequence was collected from a woman aged 30 to 39 with acute COVID-19. The V gene is TRBV28 and the J gene is TRBJ2-3; the D gene is perhaps TRBD1, on 5 matching bases. The DNA sequence reads TGTGCCAGCAGTTTAGCACCGACAGAATACACAGATACGCAGTATTTT. This sequence encodes CASSLAPTEYTDTQYF.